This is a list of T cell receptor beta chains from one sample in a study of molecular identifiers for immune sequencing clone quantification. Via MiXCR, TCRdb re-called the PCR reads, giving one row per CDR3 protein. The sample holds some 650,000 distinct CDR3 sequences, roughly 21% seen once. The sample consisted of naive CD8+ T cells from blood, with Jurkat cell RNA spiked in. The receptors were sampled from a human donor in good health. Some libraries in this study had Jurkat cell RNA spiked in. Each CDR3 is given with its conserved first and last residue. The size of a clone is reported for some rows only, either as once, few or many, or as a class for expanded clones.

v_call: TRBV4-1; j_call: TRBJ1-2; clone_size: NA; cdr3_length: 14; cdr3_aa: CASCQDYGGYGYTF
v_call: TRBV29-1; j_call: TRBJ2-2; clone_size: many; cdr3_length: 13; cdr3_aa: CSAPSENTGELFF
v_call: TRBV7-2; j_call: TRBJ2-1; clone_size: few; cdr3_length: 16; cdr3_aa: CASSYGWGGSYNEQFF
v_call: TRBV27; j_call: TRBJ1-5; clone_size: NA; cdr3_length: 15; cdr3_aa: CASSLSAGSGQPQHF
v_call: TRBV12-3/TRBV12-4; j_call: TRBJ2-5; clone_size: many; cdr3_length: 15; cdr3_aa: CASSWSEQRRETQYF
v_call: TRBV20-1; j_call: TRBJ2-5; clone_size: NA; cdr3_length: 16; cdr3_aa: CSARSSSGGAGETQYF
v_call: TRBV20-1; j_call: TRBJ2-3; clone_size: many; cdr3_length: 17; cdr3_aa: CSADVGLAGSYRDTQYF
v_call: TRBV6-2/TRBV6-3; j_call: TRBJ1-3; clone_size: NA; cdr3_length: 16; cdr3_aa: CASSPWTVGSGNTIYF
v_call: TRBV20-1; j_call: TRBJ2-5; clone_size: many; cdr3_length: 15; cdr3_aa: CSASTSGPSVETQYF
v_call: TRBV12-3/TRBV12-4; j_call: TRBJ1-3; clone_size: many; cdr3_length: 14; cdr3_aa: CASTRPRRADTIYF
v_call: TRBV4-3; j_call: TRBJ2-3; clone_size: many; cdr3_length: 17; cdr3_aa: CASSQDGPGTSTDTQYF
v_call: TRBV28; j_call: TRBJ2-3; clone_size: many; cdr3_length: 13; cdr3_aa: CASSLGVADTQYF
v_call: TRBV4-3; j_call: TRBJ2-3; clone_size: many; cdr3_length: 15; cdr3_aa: CASSQDLWAADTQYF
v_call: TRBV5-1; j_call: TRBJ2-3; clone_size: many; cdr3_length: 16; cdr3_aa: CASSGELAGSTDTQYF
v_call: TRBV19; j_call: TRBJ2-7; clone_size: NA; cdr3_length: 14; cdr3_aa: CASSSESGLREQYF
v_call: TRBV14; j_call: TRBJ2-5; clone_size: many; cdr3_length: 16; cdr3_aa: CASSPRVVSPQETQYF
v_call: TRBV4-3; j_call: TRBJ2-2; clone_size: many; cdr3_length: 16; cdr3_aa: CASSQDFRGVTGELFF
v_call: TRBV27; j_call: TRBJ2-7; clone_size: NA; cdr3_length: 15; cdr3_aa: CASSLNRAGLGEQYF
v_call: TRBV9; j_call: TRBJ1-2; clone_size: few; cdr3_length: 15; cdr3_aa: CASSPLTGGSYGYTF
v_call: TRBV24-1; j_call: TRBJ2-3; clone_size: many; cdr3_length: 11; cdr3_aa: CATSLGDTQYF
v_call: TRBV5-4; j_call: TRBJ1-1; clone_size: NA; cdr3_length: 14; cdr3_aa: CASSPGQENTEAFF
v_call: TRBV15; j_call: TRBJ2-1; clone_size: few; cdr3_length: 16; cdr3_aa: CATSRDRASGSNEQFF
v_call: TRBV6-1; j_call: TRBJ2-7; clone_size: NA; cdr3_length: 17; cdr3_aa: CASSESRVAKGYDEQYF
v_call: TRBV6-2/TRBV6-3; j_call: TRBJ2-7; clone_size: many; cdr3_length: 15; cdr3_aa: CASSPRSMDAPEQYF
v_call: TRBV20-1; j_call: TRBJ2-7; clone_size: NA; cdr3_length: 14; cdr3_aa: CSASVLGFSYEQYF
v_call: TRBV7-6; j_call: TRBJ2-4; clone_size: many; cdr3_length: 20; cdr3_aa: CASSLGSGTSGPQAKNIQYF
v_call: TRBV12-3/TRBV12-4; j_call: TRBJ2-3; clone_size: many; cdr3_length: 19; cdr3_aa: CASSQSSLGHPWRTDTQYF
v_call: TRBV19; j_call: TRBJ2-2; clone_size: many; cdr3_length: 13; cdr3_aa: CASSLTATGELFF
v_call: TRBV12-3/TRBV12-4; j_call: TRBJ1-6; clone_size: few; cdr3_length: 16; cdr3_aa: CASSPRQGFVDSPLHF
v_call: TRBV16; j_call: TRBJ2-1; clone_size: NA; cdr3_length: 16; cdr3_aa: CASSQSGQGGYNEQFF
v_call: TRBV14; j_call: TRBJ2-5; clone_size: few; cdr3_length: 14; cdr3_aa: CASSLDRAYGTQYF
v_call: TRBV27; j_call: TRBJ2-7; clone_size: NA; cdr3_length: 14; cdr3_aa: CASSLMGGPYEQYF
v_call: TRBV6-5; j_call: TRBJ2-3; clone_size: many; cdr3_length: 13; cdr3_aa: CASRYQGRDTQYF
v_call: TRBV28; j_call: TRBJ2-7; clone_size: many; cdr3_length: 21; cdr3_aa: CASSFPRAGQGLPIVANEQYF
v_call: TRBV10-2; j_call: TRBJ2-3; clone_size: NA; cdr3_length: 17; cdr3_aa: CASSEASVRVGPDTQYF
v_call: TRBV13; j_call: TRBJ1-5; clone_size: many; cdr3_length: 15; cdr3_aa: CASSLGQGRNQPQHF
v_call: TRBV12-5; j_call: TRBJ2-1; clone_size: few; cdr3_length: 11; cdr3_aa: CASVLVDEQFF
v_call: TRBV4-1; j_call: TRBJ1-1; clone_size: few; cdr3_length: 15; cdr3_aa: CASSQVSGRDTEAFF
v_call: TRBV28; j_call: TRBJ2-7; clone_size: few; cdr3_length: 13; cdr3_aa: CASSWRGTCEQYF
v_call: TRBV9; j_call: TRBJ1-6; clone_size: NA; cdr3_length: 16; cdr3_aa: CASSVGGGDYNSPLHF
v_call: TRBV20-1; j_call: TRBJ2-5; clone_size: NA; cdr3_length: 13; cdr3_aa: CSARDRQKETQYF
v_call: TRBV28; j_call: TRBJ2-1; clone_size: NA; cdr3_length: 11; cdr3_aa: CASKSNNEQFF
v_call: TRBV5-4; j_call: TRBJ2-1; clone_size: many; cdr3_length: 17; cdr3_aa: CASTRTSQTSSYNEQFF
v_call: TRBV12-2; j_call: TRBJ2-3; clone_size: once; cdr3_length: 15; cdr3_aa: CRQPPVRVIPDTQYF
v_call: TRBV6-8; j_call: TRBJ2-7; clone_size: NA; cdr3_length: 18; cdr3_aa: CASRHLSAGTSGLYEQYF
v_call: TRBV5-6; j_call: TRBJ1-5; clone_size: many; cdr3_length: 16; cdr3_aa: CASSYGTPRSNQPQHF
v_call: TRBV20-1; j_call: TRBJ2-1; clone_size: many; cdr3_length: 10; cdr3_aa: CSARGREQFF
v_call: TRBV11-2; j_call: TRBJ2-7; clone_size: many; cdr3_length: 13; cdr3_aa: CASSLLLTDEQYF
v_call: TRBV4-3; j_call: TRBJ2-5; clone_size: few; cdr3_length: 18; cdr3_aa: CASSQDRGAWGPRETQYF
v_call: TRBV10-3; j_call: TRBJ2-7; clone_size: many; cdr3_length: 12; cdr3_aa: CAISGDTYEQYF
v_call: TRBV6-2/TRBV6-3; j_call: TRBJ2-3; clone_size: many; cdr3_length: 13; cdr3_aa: CASSTFSTDTQYF
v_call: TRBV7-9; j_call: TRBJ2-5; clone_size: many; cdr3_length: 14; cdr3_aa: CASSHRTRQETQYF
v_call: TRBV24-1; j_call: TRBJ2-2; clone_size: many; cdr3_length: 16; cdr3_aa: CATSDPGTGRTGELFF
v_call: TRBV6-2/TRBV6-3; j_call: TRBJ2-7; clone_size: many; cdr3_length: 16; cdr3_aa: CASSYSQGTPSYEQYF